These 11 T cell receptor beta chains were sequenced from one sample in a study of blood T cell repertoires in COVID-19. Using immunoSEQ multiplex PCR, the repertoire was profiled, and TCRdb retains in-frame clones only, with some absent. The sample carries approximately 490,000 clones, approximately 86% recorded once. The sequencing input was PBMCs or T cells enriched from blood (not recorded which). These receptors all stem from a woman under 30 who had recovered from COVID-19.

The rearrangement joins TRBV12-3 or TRBV12-4 to TRBJ1-2, with TRBD1 identical over 9 bases. Trimming removed 7 bases from V and 4 bases from J; junction bases left unmatched: 4. The CDR3 runs to 13 residues. CDR3 bases: TGTGCCAGCATTACGGACAGGGGCTATGGCTACACCTTC. Protein sequence: CASITDRGYGYTF.

The CDR3 loop is CASSQSDRGEVGCYGYTF. CDR3 coding DNA: TGCGCCAGCAGTCAATCGGATCGGGGGGAGGTTGGTTGCTATGGCTACACCTTC. The V call is TRBV23-1, the J call TRBJ1-2; tentative D call: TRBD1 (5 bases). TRBV23-1 is noted as an ORF with a role that remains uncertain. CDR3 size: 18 residues. V lost 0 bases to trimming and J lost 4 bases, with 21 bases between them.

V and J are TRBV6-5 and TRBJ2-7; no definite D call. V was pared by 8 bases and J by 1 base, with 9 bases between. Germline V gives CDR1 MNHEY, CDR2 SVGAGI. The CDR3 is 12 residues long. In DNA form, the CDR3 reads TGTGCCAGCGGAGCTTCTTCCTACGAGCAGTACTTC. This codes for CASGASSYEQYF.

This chain uses TRBV5-5 with TRBJ1-2, with no clear D. Germline CDR1 SGHKS, CDR2 YYEKEE (reference sequence). V was trimmed by 4 bases and J by 2 bases, leaving 18 bases between them. This CDR3 comprises 16 residues. CDR3 DNA sequence: TGTGCCAGCAGCCCGCTCCTGAAGAGACTCAACTATGGCTACACCTTC. Its protein product is CASSPLLKRLNYGYTF.

This chain links TRBV19 with TRBJ1-4, with D unresolved. Trimming took off 9 bases at V and 1 base at J, with 3 bases between the two ends. Germline V CDR1 and CDR2: LNHDA, SQIVND (reference sequence). The CDR3 runs 11 residues. The CDR3 here is CASRTNEKLFF. CDR3 in DNA: TGTGCCAGCCGAACTAATGAAAAACTGTTTTTT.

This clone has only a few counts. This chain links TRBV5-1 with TRBJ1-6; 11 nucleotides line up with TRBD1. Per germline, CDR1 SGHRS and CDR2 YFSETQ. The CDR3 covers 15 residues. V gave up 4 bases and J gave up 6 bases; unmatched junction bases: 3. The CDR3 coding sequence is TGCGCCAGCAGCGCCGGGACAGGGGGTAATTCACCCCTCCACTTT. Residues: CASSAGTGGNSPLHF.

This clone was recorded once. V and J are TRBV5-6 and TRBJ2-3; D unresolved. CDR1 is SGHDT, CDR2 YYEEEE, per germline. Trimming stripped 0 bases from V and 0 bases from J, with 11 bases between. The CDR3 sequence is 16 residues long. The CDR3 DNA reads as TGTGCCAGCAGCTTGGATGTGAGTGCTAGCACAGATACGCAGTATTTT. Its translation is CASSLDVSASTDTQYF.

Concerning this clone itself: Germline is not matched at one junction end, which may reflect a read error. The V gene is TRBV2, the J gene TRBJ2-7, with 7 bases fitting TRBD1. The CDR3 is made up of 16 amino acids. Germline values: CDR1 SNHLY, CDR2 FYNNEI. CDR3 in amino acids: CASSEAAGTVSYKQYF. CDR3 nucleotide sequence: TGTGCCAGCAGTGAAGCGGCTGGGACAGTCTCCTACAAGCAGTACTTC.

V and J are TRBV29-1 and TRBJ2-7; 9 bases line up with TRBD1. Trimming at V came to 4 bases and at J to 2 bases, leaving 9 bases not matched to a gene. Germline V gene data show CDR1 as SQVTM and CDR2 as ANQGSEA. This CDR3 region has 15 residues. CDR3 nucleotides: TGCAGCGTTGCCGGTAGGGGACAGGGTCCCTACGAGCAGTACTTC. Encoded protein: CSVAGRGQGPYEQYF.

This rearrangement joins TRBV2 to TRBJ2-7; D is undetermined. There are 12 residues in the CDR3. V was clipped by 8 bases and J by 1 base, with 9 bases between them. The germline V gene has CDR1 SNHLY and CDR2 FYNNEI. The CDR3 spells CASVGVSYEQYF. CDR3 in DNA: TGTGCCAGCGTCGGTGTTTCCTACGAGCAGTACTTC.

V usage is TRBV5-4 and J usage is TRBJ2-1, with 10 bases identical to TRBD2. CDR3 size: 15 residues. The J segment lost 4 bases and the V segment lost 0 bases, leaving 1 base of the junction unmatched. Per the germline V gene, CDR1 is SGHNT and CDR2 is YYREEE (reference sequence). The chain's CDR3 is CASSLGAGGYNEQFF. CDR3 coding DNA: TGTGCCAGCAGCTTGGGAGCGGGGGGGTACAATGAGCAGTTCTTC.